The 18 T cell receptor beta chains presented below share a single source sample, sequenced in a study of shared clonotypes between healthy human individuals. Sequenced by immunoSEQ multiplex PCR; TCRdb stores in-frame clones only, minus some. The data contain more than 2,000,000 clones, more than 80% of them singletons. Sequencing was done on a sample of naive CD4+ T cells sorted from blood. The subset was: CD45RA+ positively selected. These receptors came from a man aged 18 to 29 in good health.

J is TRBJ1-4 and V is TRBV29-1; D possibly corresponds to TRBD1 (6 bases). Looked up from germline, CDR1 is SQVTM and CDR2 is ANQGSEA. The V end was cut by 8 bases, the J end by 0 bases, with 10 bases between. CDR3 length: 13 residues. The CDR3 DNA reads TGCAGCTTTAAGGGGGCAACTAATGAAAAACTGTTTTTT. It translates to CSFKGATNEKLFF.

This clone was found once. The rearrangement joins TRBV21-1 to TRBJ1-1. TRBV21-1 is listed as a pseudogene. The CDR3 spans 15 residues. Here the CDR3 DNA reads TGTGCCAGCAGCAATTCCCCCGCCAGGGGACTTGAAGCTTTCTTT. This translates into CASSNSPARGLEAFF.

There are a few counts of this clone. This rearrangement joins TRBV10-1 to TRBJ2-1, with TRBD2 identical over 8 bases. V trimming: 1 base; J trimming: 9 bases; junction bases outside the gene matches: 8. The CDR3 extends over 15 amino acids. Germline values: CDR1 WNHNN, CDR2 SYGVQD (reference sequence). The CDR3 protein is CASSELVAGYSEQFF. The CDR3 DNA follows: TGCGCCAGCAGTGAGTTGGTAGCGGGATATAGTGAGCAGTTCTTC.

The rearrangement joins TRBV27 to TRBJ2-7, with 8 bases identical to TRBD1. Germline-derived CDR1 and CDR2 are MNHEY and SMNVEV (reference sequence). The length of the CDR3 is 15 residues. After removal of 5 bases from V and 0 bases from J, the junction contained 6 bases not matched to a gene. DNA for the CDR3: TGTGCCAGCAGTCTTACCGGGACAGGCTCCTACGAGCAGTACTTC. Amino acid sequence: CASSLTGTGSYEQYF.

CDR3: CASSWDVGEQYF. The CDR3 DNA sequence: TGTGCCAGCAGTTGGGACGTCGGAGAGCAGTACTTC. The chain joins TRBV7-8 to TRBJ2-7, with D possibly being TRBD1 or TRBD2 (5 bases each). CDR3 length: 12 amino acids. The germline V gene encodes CDR1 SGHVS and CDR2 FQNEAQ. V gave up 6 bases and J gave up 7 bases, with 13 bases separating them.

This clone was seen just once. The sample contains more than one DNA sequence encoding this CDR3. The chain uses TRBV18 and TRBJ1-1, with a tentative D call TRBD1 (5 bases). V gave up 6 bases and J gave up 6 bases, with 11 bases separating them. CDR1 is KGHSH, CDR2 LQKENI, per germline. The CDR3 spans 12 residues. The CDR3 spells CASSSGGAEAFF. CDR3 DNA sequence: TGTGCCAGCTCCTCCGGGGGGGCTGAAGCTTTCTTT.

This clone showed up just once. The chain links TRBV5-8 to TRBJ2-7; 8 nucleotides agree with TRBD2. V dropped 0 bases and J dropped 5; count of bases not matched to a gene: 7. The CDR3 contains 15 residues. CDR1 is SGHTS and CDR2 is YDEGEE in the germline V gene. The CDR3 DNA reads TGTGCCAGCAGCTTGGCGCGGGGGGTTCTGGACGAGCAGTACTTC. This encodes CASSLARGVLDEQYF.

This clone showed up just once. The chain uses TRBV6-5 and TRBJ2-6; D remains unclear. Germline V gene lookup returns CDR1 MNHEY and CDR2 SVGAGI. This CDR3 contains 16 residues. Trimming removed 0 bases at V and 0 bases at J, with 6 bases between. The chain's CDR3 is CASSYSSHSGANVLTF. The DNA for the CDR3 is TGTGCCAGCAGTTACTCGTCCCACTCTGGGGCCAACGTCCTGACTTTC.

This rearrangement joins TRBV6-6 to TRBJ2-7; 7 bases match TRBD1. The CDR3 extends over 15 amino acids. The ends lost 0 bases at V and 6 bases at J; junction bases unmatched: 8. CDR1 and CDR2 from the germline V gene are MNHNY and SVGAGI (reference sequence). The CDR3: CASSYSIRQGVEQYF. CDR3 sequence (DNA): TGTGCCAGCAGTTACTCGATTCGGCAGGGGGTCGAGCAGTACTTC.

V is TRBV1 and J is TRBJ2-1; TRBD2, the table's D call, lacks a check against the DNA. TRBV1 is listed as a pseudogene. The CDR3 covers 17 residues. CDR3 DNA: TGCACCAGCAGCCAAGATTGGGAGACGAGCTCCTACAATGAGCAGTTCTTC. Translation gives CTSSQDWETSSYNEQFF.

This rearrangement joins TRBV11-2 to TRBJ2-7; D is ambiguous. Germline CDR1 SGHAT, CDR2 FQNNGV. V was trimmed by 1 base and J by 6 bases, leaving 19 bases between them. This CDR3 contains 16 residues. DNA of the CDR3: TGTGCCAGCAGCTTAGTCCAACAATCGTGGGGAATCGAGCAGTACTTC. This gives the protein CASSLVQQSWGIEQYF.

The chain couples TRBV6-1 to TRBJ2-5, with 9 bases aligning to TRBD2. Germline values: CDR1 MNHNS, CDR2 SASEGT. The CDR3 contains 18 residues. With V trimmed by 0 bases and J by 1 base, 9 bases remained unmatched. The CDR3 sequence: CASSEALLGGGVQETQYF. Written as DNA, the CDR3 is TGTGCCAGCAGTGAAGCGCTTCTTGGCGGGGGGGTCCAAGAGACCCAGTACTTC.

CDR3 nucleotide sequence: TGTGCCAGCAGCCCGGGACATAGCTCCTACGAGCAGTACTTC. Amino acid sequence: CASSPGHSSYEQYF. V gene TRBV6-5 combines with J gene TRBJ2-7; D might be TRBD1 (6 bases). V dropped 6 bases and J dropped 0 bases, with 12 bases sitting between them. CDR3 size: 14 residues. Germline V gene sequence: CDR1 MNHEY, CDR2 SVGAGI.

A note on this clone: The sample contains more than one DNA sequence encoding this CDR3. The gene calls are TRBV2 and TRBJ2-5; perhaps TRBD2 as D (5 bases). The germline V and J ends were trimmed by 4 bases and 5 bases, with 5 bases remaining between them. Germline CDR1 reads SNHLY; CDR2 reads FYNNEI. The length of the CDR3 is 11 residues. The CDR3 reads CASSGRETQYF. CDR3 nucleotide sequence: TGTGCCAGCAGTGGGAGGGAGACCCAGTACTTC.

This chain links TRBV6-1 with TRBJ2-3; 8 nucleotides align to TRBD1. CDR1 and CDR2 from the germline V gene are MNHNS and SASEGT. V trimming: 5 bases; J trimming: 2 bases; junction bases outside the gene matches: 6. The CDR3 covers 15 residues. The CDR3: CASSTGTGITDTQYF. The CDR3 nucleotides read TGTGCCAGCAGTACCGGGACAGGCATCACAGATACGCAGTATTTT.

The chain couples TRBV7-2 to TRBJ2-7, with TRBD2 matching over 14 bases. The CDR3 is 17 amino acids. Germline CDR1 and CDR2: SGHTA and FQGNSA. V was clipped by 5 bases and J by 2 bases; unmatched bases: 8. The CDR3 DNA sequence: TGTGCCAGCAGCCCGGGACTAGCGGGAGATGCCGCCTACGAGCAGTACTTC. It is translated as CASSPGLAGDAAYEQYF.

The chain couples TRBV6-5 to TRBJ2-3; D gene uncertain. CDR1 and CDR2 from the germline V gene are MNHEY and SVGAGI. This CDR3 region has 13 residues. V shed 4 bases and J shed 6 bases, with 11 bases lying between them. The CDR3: CASSSLIADTQYF. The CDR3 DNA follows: TGTGCCAGCAGTTCCTTAATCGCGGATACGCAGTATTTT.

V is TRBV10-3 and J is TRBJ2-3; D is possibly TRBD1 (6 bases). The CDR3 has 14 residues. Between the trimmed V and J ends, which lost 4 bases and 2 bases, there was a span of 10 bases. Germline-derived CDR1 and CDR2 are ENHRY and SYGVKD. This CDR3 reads CAISGRGTTDTQYF. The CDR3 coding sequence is TGTGCCATCAGTGGCAGGGGAACCACAGATACGCAGTATTTT.